This T cell receptor beta chain appears in the sequencing data of a study of human T cells and chemical hapten exposure. Turning to the study itself: Per-sample variation in TCR yield stemmed mainly from small pooled library volume differences.

Library preparation tagged each individual cDNA molecule with a unique molecular identifier. Original analysis: Sampled TCR counts reached a median of around 89,000 per sample, with values ranging from 23,224 to 690,600. TCRdb used MiXCR to reprocess the 5' RACE reads, holding one entry per CDR3 protein. The V and J calls were determined by TCRdb, not by the authors. The table lists about 80,000 distinct CDR3 sequences, roughly 7.7% of them singletons. The template was total RNA from unfractionated whole blood. The germline CDR1 and CDR2 sequences are SGHDN and FVKESK. The CDR3 runs 14 residues. Trimming removed 1 base at V and 2 bases at J, with 9 bases between. Findings and caveats of the study: Sensitizing with DPC caused no change in TCRs above 1 in 1000 frequency.

This clonotype was observed a few times. The antigen remains undetermined. The TCR originated in a male donor in good health. The chain recombines TRBV14 with TRBJ2-7; no reliable D call. CDR3 DNA sequence: TGTGCCAGCAGCCAAGCACCGGGCCCCTACGAGCAGTACTTC. Translation gives CASSQAPGPYEQYF.